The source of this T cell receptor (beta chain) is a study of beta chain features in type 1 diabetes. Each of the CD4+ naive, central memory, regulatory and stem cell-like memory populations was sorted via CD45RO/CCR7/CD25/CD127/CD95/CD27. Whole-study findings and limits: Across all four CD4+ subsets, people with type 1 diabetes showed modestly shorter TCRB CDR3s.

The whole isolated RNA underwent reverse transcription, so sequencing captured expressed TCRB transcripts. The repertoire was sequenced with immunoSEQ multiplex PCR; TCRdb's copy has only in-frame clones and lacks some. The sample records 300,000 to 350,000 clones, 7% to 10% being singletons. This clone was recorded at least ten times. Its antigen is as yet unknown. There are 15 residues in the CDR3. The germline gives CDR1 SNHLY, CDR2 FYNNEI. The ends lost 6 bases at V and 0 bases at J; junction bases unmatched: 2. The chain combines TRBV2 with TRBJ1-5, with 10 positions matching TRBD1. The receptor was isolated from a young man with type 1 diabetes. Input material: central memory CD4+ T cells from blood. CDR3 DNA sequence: TGTGCCAGCAGGAGACAGGGGGCTAGCAATCAGCCCCAGCATTTT. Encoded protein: CASRRQGASNQPQHF.